The rows below give T cell receptor beta chains drawn from one sample of a study of blood T cell repertoires in COVID-19. Profiled with immunoSEQ multiplex PCR; TCRdb holds only in-frame clones, not every one. Here the sample spans 100,000 to 150,000 clones, approximately 90% being singletons. The sample comprised peripheral blood. The receptors here all came from a human donor in a cohort sampled during active COVID-19. Each CDR3 is given with its conserved first and last residue. The order of the fields is J gene, V gene, D gene, clone size, CDR3 DNA, CDR3 protein. D genes are given only for firm matches. Clone size is shown for a subset of rows, as once, few, many or a class of expanded clone.

TRBJ2-3	TRBV6-5	TRBD1	NA	TGTGCCAGCTCGACAGGGTCGATTTGGACAGATACGCAGTATTTT	CASSTGSIWTDTQYF
TRBJ1-1	TRBV27	NA	NA	TGTGCCACCCGGGGAGGGGGTACTGAAGCTTTCTTT	CATRGGGTEAFF
TRBJ1-2	TRBV7-2	NA	NA	TGTGCCAGCAGCTTACAGTCTTCATATGGCTACACCTTC	CASSLQSSYGYTF
TRBJ1-1	TRBV19	NA	NA	TGTGCCAGTAGTACCTCTAGACTGACGAACACTGAAGCTTTCTTT	CASSTSRLTNTEAFF
TRBJ2-7	TRBV6-5	NA	once	TGTGCCAGCAGCGTCGACAGCACAAGCTACGAGCAGTACTTC	CASSVDSTSYEQYF
TRBJ2-7	TRBV9	TRBD2	few	TGTGCCAGCAGCCCAAGGACTAGCGGGCCCTACGAGCAGTACTTC	CASSPRTSGPYEQYF
TRBJ1-1	TRBV7-9	NA	NA	TGTGCCAGCAGCTCCTCGGACAGATCAGCTTTCTTT	CASSSSDRSAFF
TRBJ2-1	TRBV19	TRBD1	NA	TGTGCCAGTATCCCACGGGACAGATACAATGAGCAGTTCTTC	CASIPRDRYNEQFF
TRBJ2-1	TRBV6-5	NA	NA	NA	CASSSSGEQFF
TRBJ2-1	TRBV10-1	NA	NA	TGCGCCAGCAGTGAGTCGCCCGGGGTGGTTGAGCAGTTCTTC	CASSESPGVVEQFF
TRBJ2-1	TRBV19	NA	NA	TGTGCCAGTAGCCTCACCTTCTCGCGGTATATATACAATGAGCAGTTCTTC	CASSLTFSRYIYNEQFF
TRBJ2-7	TRBV7-9	NA	NA	TGTGCCAGCAGCTTAGAGCCTTACGAGCAGTACTTC	CASSLEPYEQYF
TRBJ2-7	TRBV6-1	TRBD1	NA	TGTGCCAGCAGTGAACCGGACAGGGTATCCTACGAGCAGTACTTC	CASSEPDRVSYEQYF
TRBJ2-2	TRBV7-7	TRBD1	NA	TGTGCTAGCAGCTTAGGAGGAAGAGGACAGGGTGTGGCCGGGGAGCTGTTTTTT	CASSLGGRGQGVAGELFF
TRBJ2-3	TRBV5-1	NA	NA	TGCGCCAGCAGCCCCGGGGGCACAGATACGCAGTATTTT	CASSPGGTDTQYF
TRBJ2-3	TRBV2	NA	once	TGTGCCAGCATGGGACTTCCTTTAGATACGCAGTATTTT	CASMGLPLDTQYF
TRBJ2-7	TRBV12-3/TRBV12-4	NA	NA	TGTGCCAGCAGCCTACTCCGGGACGAGCAGTACTTC	CASSLLRDEQYF
TRBJ1-2	TRBV28	TRBD1	NA	TGTGCCAGCAGACAATGGACAGGCCTAAACTATGGCTACACCTTC	CASRQWTGLNYGYTF
TRBJ2-1	TRBV5-4	TRBD1	once	TGTGCCAGCAGCTTGGAGGGACAGGCGGACAATGAGCAGTTCTTC	CASSLEGQADNEQFF
TRBJ2-5	TRBV7-2	NA	NA	TGTGCCAGCAGCTCGACTCGGGAAGAGACCCAGTACTTC	CASSSTREETQYF
TRBJ2-1	TRBV19	TRBD2	once	TGTGCCAGTAGCGGAAGTTGGGGGGGGAATGAGCAGTTCTTC	CASSGSWGGNEQFF
TRBJ2-7	TRBV7-9	TRBD2	NA	TGTGCCAGCAGCTTACTAGCGGGGGACGAGCAGTACTTC	CASSLLAGDEQYF
TRBJ1-5	TRBV7-8	TRBD1	NA	TGTGCCAGCAGCTTAGCCGGGGGGACAGGGAGCAATCAGCCCCAGCATTTT	CASSLAGGTGSNQPQHF
TRBJ2-2	TRBV14	NA	NA	TGTGCCAGCAGCCAGAGGGGACATATCCCCGATAGTTCCGGGGAGCTGTTTTTT	CASSQRGHIPDSSGELFF
TRBJ2-1	TRBV10-3	NA	NA	TGTGCCATCAGTGAGTCTGAGAATGAGCAGTTCTTC	CAISESENEQFF